This TCR beta chain was identified during a study of T-cell memory formation after mild COVID-19 (dated by TCRdb to the early 2020s). Some background on the complete study: TCR sequence clusters from the two donors were found to be largely donor specific. In a couple of donors, T-cell clones that expanded and contracted after mild COVID-19 were tracked by sequencing TCRalpha and TCRbeta repertoires over time. The cohort was made up of two young adult volunteers, one female and one male, who were previously healthy.

The germline V gene sets CDR1 to MNHNS and CDR2 to SASEGT. V is cut by 3 bases and J by 5 bases, and the space between the germline ends is 13 bases. Taken from cysteine to phenylalanine, the CDR3 has 15 residues. Kept here is only the CDR3 DNA, which spans 45 bases and is read in frame from base 1. Reads for this sample came from an Illumina NovaSeq 6000. TCRalpha and TCRbeta cDNA libraries were constructed by 5'RACE with constant-segment primers, with sample barcodes and unique molecular identifiers being introduced. RNA was extracted from every sample with Trizol reagent. Library amplification was performed in two PCR steps, and a second sample barcode and Illumina TruSeq adapters were introduced in the second step. Sequencing of the libraries was done on an Illumina NovaSeq, producing 2 x 150 bp paired-end reads. Turning to the authors' computational methods: The reads were demultiplexed and collapsed into UMI-guided consensus sequences using migec v1.2.7. Using mixcr v2.1.11, the UMI consensuses were aligned to TRA and TRB V and J templates and assembled into clonotypes. Expanded or contracted clonotypes were those called significant by both edgeR and NoisET, with noise models trained on biological replicates. edgeR calls used a false discovery rate-adjusted p below 0.01 and a log2 fold-change threshold of 1. PCA with hierarchical clustering of max-normalized trajectories of the 1000 most abundant clonotypes was used as exploratory dynamics analysis. Separately sequenced CD4+ and CD8+ repertoires were used to assign the CD4 or CD8 phenotype of responding clones. Starting from the raw public reads, TCRdb applied fastp trimming at Q25, assembled clones with MiXCR and retained in-frame beta chains. Identical CDR3 protein sequences are pooled into one entry, listed with their most common genes and DNA. For this entry, the V and J calls and clone size follow TCRdb and not the study's own pipeline. This sample lists 550,000 to 650,000 distinct CDR3 sequences; approximately 15% were detected once. Of the sample, about 7.5% is held by the ten largest clones.

Ficoll-Paque density gradient centrifugation was used to isolate PBMCs. This clonotype was counted between two and nine times. The target of this receptor is not known. No base qualities exist here, and no much larger clone lies one base off it. The investigation overall reported the following: From day 15 to 85, contracting clones showed balanced CD4/CD8 phenotypes, whereas a second wave of clones that expanded from day 15 to 37 leaned towards CD4+. Whether the second-wave clones peaking on day 37 were SARS-CoV-2 specific was not confirmed. Only a couple of mild cases were covered by the study, and larger cohorts that include severe cases with pre-infection samples were considered necessary. Contracting CD4+ clones appeared mostly in the CM and EM memory subsets, whereas CD8+ clones were enriched in EMRA. Some responding clones were detected in pre-infection memory, suggesting pre-existing cross-reactive memory T cells joined the SARS-CoV-2 response.

This sequence uses TRBV6-1 and TRBJ2-2; the D region possibly corresponds to TRBD1 (6 bases align). The sample taken for sequencing was PBMCs or a T cell subset sorted from them (not recorded which). The receptor comes from an adult woman who had mild COVID-19 (a few samples of this study predate the infection). The sample titles of this study are shuffled in the database, so cell type and time point are left out; the donor was told from shared clones. The nucleotides are TGTGCCAGCAGTGAGGCCGGGACATTTACCGGGGAGCTGTTTTTT. Its coded protein is CASSEAGTFTGELFF.